The 32 T cell receptor beta chains in this list originate from one sample, sequenced in a study of OX40 agonist ivuxolimab in advanced cancers. TCRdb's table, derived via immunoSEQ multiplex PCR, lists solely in-frame clones and lacks some. Of tens of thousands of clones listed, around nine tenths are singletons. The material sequenced was CD4+ or CD8+ T cells sorted from blood, taken in a trial of the OX40 agonist ivuxolimab. Receptors were obtained from an adult with an advanced solid tumor such as melanoma, head and neck, liver or kidney cancer.

V and J are TRBV6-5 and TRBJ2-7; D gene uncertain. Germline CDR1 and CDR2: MNHEY and SVGAGI. The V end was cut by 4 bases, the J end by 1 base, with 8 bases between. This CDR3 spans 13 amino acids. In nucleotides, the CDR3 is TGTGCCAGCAGTTTCGACATTTCCTACGAGCAGTACTTC. Translated: CASSFDISYEQYF.

For the CDR3, the DNA is TGCGCCAGCAGCCCCGGGACTAGTGCAGATACGCAGTATTTT. Its translation: CASSPGTSADTQYF. The chain joins TRBV4-3 to TRBJ2-3; 8 nucleotides align to TRBD2. The CDR3 is made up of 14 amino acids. The ends lost 4 bases at V and 4 bases at J; junction bases unmatched: 4. Germline CDR1 is LGHNA and CDR2 is YSLEER.

The chain uses TRBV7-8 and TRBJ1-6; D is possibly TRBD1 (5 bases). This CDR3 is built from 18 residues. The V gene's germline CDR1 is SGHVS and CDR2 FQNEAQ. Trimming left V 5 bases short and J 0 bases short, with 17 bases between. In DNA form, the CDR3 reads TGTGCCAGCAGCACGCCTATATCAGGGAGCTCCTATAATTCACCCCTCCACTTT. It translates to CASSTPISGSSYNSPLHF.

Concerning this clone itself: Because it lacks the conserved phenylalanine or tryptophan at the end, this CDR3 is likely a read error. The limits of the CDR3 on the DNA are not certain, so only TCRdb's listed CDR3 is given. The chain carries TRBV4-1 and TRBJ2-7; TRBD1 is the table's D call, not checked against the DNA. Ends included, the CDR3 has 10 residues. Germline assignment: CDR1 MGHRA and CDR2 YSYEKL. Here the CDR3 reads CASSPQVRGI.

The V call is TRBV9, the J call TRBJ2-7; 9 nucleotides align to TRBD1. Germline V gives CDR1 SGDLS, CDR2 YYNGEE. The CDR3 has 15 amino acids. Trimming removed 3 bases from V and 9 bases from J; junction bases left unmatched: 13. CDR3 in DNA: TGTGCCAGCAGCGCCGGGGGGACAGGGCCAACTGGGCAGTACTTC. Protein sequence: CASSAGGTGPTGQYF.

The chain recombines TRBV2 with TRBJ2-7; no clear D. V was cut by 2 bases and J by 3 bases, with 8 bases left in between. The CDR3 is 13 amino acids. Per germline, CDR1 SNHLY and CDR2 FYNNEI. The DNA for the CDR3 is TGTGCCAGCAGTGAATCCCTGAGCTACGAGCAGTACTTC. As protein: CASSESLSYEQYF.

The gene calls are TRBV15 and TRBJ2-6; 10 bases are a match to TRBD2. The CDR3 covers 17 residues. Germline CDR1 and CDR2: LNHNV and YYDKDF (reference sequence). Losses at the gene ends were 4 bases for V and 4 bases for J; bases not matched to a gene: 7. In nucleotides, the CDR3 is TGTGCCACCAGCACAGATCTAGCGGGGGCGGGGGCCAACGTCCTGACTTTC. Its protein is CATSTDLAGAGANVLTF.

V gene TRBV9 combines with J gene TRBJ1-3, with a possible D match to TRBD1 (6 bases). The CDR3 sequence is 15 residues long. CDR1 is SGDLS and CDR2 is YYNGEE in the germline V gene. V gave up 4 bases and J gave up 0 bases, with 11 bases separating them. CDR3 sequence (DNA): TGTGCCAGCAGCTTTGAGGGGGTCTCTGGAAACACCATATATTTT. Translating it yields CASSFEGVSGNTIYF.

The rearrangement links TRBV5-5 to TRBJ2-7, with unresolved D. V lost 2 bases to trimming and J lost 3 bases, with 9 bases between them. Germline V gives CDR1 SGHKS, CDR2 YYEKEE (reference sequence). There are 13 residues in the CDR3. This CDR3 reads CASSFGPHYEQYF. The CDR3 region has the DNA TGTGCCAGCAGCTTTGGGCCGCACTACGAGCAGTACTTC. The full variable domain, rest sourced from reference TRBV5-5 and TRBJ2-7, is DAGVTQSPTHLIKTRGQQVTLRCSPISGHKSVSWYQQVLGQGPQFIFQYYEKEERGRGNFPDRFSARQFPNYSSELNVNALLLGDSALYLCASSFGPHYEQYFGPGTRLTVT.

In its sample, this clone was seen a few times. This chain links TRBV7-3 with TRBJ1-1; D may be TRBD1 (5 bases). V lost 1 base and J 5 bases, leaving 11 bases between the germline ends. The CDR3 has 14 residues. Germline CDR1 SGHTA, CDR2 FQGTGA. Here the CDR3 reads CASSLIGGATEAFF. CDR3 in DNA: TGTGCCAGCAGCTTAATCGGTGGGGCAACTGAAGCTTTCTTT.

This chain links TRBV4-1 with TRBJ1-5; TRBD1 aligns across 7 bases. Germline lookup yields CDR1 MGHRA and CDR2 YSYEKL. This CDR3 region has 14 residues. With 4 bases clipped from V and 4 bases from J, the junction kept 4 bases outside the gene matches. CDR3 loop: CASSPGQLNQPQHF. The CDR3 DNA reads TGCGCCAGCAGCCCGGGACAGCTAAATCAGCCCCAGCATTTT.

The chain recombines TRBV6-6 with TRBJ1-5; 7 positions match TRBD1. Germline V gene lookup returns CDR1 MNHNY and CDR2 SVGAGI (reference sequence). This CDR3 contains 15 residues. J gave up 3 bases and V 5 bases, and 7 bases lay outside the gene matches. The CDR3 here is CASSLSGQYNQPQHF. DNA for the CDR3: TGTGCCAGCAGTCTCTCGGGACAGTACAATCAGCCCCAGCATTTT.

The chain recombines TRBV7-3 with TRBJ2-7; 9 bases align to TRBD1. The J segment lost 7 bases and the V segment lost 5 bases, leaving 12 bases of the junction unmatched. The CDR3 consists of 15 residues. Germline lookup yields CDR1 SGHTA and CDR2 FQGTGA. The CDR3 sequence is CASSPKTGGIGEQYF. Written as DNA, the CDR3 is TGTGCCAGCAGCCCAAAGACAGGGGGTATTGGGGAGCAGTACTTC. Full variable domain (missing parts from reference TRBV7-3 and TRBJ2-7): GAGVSQTPSNKVTEKGKYVELRCDPISGHTALYWYRQSLGQGPEFLIYFQGTGAADDSGLPNDRFFAVRPEGSVSTLKIQRTERGDSAVYLCASSPKTGGIGEQYFGPGTRLTVT.

CDR3 protein: CASSLGQTAYEQYF. As DNA, the CDR3 is TGTGCCAGCAGTTTAGGGCAGACAGCCTACGAGCAGTACTTC. This sequence joins TRBV28 and TRBJ2-7; the D gene is possibly TRBD1 (5 bases). Germline V gene data show CDR1 as MDHEN and CDR2 as SYDVKM. Between the trimmed V and J ends, which lost 2 bases and 2 bases, there was a span of 10 bases. The CDR3 length is 14 residues.

The chain combines TRBV6-5 with TRBJ1-2; D may be TRBD1 (5 bases). There are 14 residues in the CDR3. V was pared by 2 bases and J by 6 bases, with 13 bases between. Germline assignment: CDR1 MNHEY and CDR2 SVGAGI. The CDR3: CASSYTQVFDGYTF. The CDR3 nucleotides read TGTGCCAGCAGTTACACACAGGTTTTCGATGGCTACACCTTC.

This chain links TRBV11-2 with TRBJ2-2, with D unclear. CDR3 length: 11 residues. Germline CDR1 reads SGHAT; CDR2 reads FQNNGV. V was pared by 2 bases and J by 7 bases, with 2 bases between. The CDR3 region is CASSLHGELFF. The CDR3 DNA reads TGTGCCAGCAGCTTACACGGGGAGCTGTTTTTT.

The V and J genes are TRBV7-7 and TRBJ2-7, with a weak D call TRBD1 (6 bases). Germline V CDR1 and CDR2: SSHAT, FNYEAQ (reference sequence). V was shortened by 5 bases and J by 0 bases, with 11 bases between the two germline ends. The CDR3 length is 14 residues. In nucleotides, the CDR3 is TGTGCCAGCAGCCAGGGGCCCTTCTCCTACGAGCAGTACTTC. Translating gives CASSQGPFSYEQYF.

The genes are TRBV7-8 and TRBJ1-2; TRBD1 is a possible D gene (5 bases). V dropped 5 bases and J dropped 7 bases, with 17 bases sitting between them. CDR1 SGHVS and CDR2 FQNEAQ come from the germline V gene. CDR3 length: 14 residues. The CDR3 spells CASSPGPSFSGYTF. Here the CDR3 DNA reads TGTGCCAGCAGCCCGGGACCGTCTTTTAGTGGCTACACCTTC.

This sequence joins TRBV5-1 and TRBJ2-7, with a tentative D call TRBD1 (6 bases). CDR1 SGHRS and CDR2 YFSETQ come from the germline V gene. V was pared by 4 bases and J by 2 bases, with 19 bases between. This CDR3 has 16 amino acids. The CDR3 sequence is CASSALNRAETYEQYF. The CDR3 DNA reads as TGCGCCAGCAGCGCCTTAAACAGGGCCGAAACCTACGAGCAGTACTTC.

The chain has TRBV12-2 and TRBJ2-3; TRBD2, the table's D call, lacks a check against the DNA. TRBV12-2 is annotated as a pseudogene. This CDR3 contains 15 residues. CDR3 sequence reads: CASRLLAGSTDTQYF. For the CDR3, the DNA is TGTGCAAGTCGCTTACTAGCGGGGAGCACAGATACGCAGTATTTT.

This clone was detected a few times. The rearrangement joins TRBV15 to TRBJ2-2; TRBD1 matches 8 bases. This CDR3 has 15 amino acids. CDR1 LNHNV and CDR2 YYDKDF come from the germline V gene (reference sequence). J lost 5 bases, V lost 3 bases, and 5 bases had no gene match. CDR3 residues: CATSSLDRVTGELFF. CDR3 nucleotides: TGTGCCACCAGCAGCCTGGACAGGGTGACCGGGGAGCTGTTTTTT.

The rearrangement joins TRBV7-6 to TRBJ2-5, with 7 bases matching TRBD1. The ends lost 2 bases at V and 2 bases at J; junction bases unmatched: 5. The CDR3 has 15 amino acids. Germline lookup yields CDR1 SGHVS and CDR2 FNYEAQ. DNA for the CDR3: TGTGCCAGCAGCTTACGAGGGACAGAACAAGAGACCCAGTACTTC. Protein: CASSLRGTEQETQYF.

The V gene is TRBV27, the J gene TRBJ1-4; 7 bases match TRBD1. The CDR3 totals 15 residues. J was trimmed by 7 bases and V by 1 base; bases with no gene match: 6. Germline CDR1 is MNHEY and CDR2 is SMNVEV (reference sequence). The CDR3 DNA sequence: TGTGCCAGCAGTTTATGGGGCAGGGGGGGTGAAAAACTGTTTTTT. Amino acid sequence: CASSLWGRGGEKLFF. The full variable domain, completed using reference TRBV27 and TRBJ1-4, is EAQVTQNPRYLITVTGKKLTVTCSQNMNHEYMSWYRQDPGLGLRQIYYSMNVEVTDKGDVPEGYKVSRKEKRNFPLILESPSPNQTSLYFCASSLWGRGGEKLFFGSGTQLSVL.

V gene TRBV19 combines with J gene TRBJ1-5; 9 nucleotides line up with TRBD1. CDR1 LNHDA and CDR2 SQIVND come from the germline V gene (reference sequence). The junction had 7 bases not matched to a gene; V was cut back by 6 bases and J by 10 bases. The CDR3 is 13 residues long. The DNA of the CDR3 is TGTGCCAGTAGAGACAGGGGGGAGATACCCCAGCATTTT. Amino acid sequence: CASRDRGEIPQHF.

The chain is built from TRBV7-9 and TRBJ1-2; D ambiguous. V shed 1 base and J shed 6 bases, with 6 bases lying between them. Germline-derived CDR1 and CDR2 are SEHNR and FQNEAQ (reference sequence). The CDR3 spans 12 residues. The CDR3 region is CASSLGGDGYTF. The CDR3 DNA sequence: TGTGCCAGCAGCTTAGGTGGGGATGGCTACACCTTC.

The chain employs TRBV25-1 and TRBJ2-1; D gene unclear. Germline V lookup: CDR1 MGHDK, CDR2 SYGVNS. This CDR3 has 11 amino acids. V dropped 10 bases and J dropped 7 bases, with 11 bases sitting between them. CDR3 nucleotides: TGTGCCACCGATATTTGGAATGAGCAGTTCTTC. Its translation: CATDIWNEQFF.

This sequence joins TRBV28 and TRBJ1-1; no clear D gene. Germline V CDR1 and CDR2: MDHEN, SYDVKM. The CDR3 is 14 amino acids. Trimming took off 8 bases at V and 2 bases at J, with 15 bases between the two ends. CDR3 in DNA: TGTGCCAGCGGAATGCCACCTTCAAACACTGAAGCTTTCTTT. It specifies CASGMPPSNTEAFF.

This chain links TRBV5-6 with TRBJ1-2; D gene uncertain. This CDR3 is 14 amino acids long. V lost 0 bases, J lost 2 bases, and 8 bases lay in between. CDR1 is SGHDT, CDR2 YYEEEE, per germline. CDR3: CASSLGGVNYGYTF. CDR3 nucleotide sequence: TGTGCCAGCAGCTTGGGTGGGGTCAACTATGGCTACACCTTC.

V is TRBV6-5 and J is TRBJ2-1; D tentatively reads TRBD1 or TRBD2 (7 bases each). The CDR3 is 15 amino acids. The germline V gene encodes CDR1 MNHEY and CDR2 SVGAGI. With 5 bases removed from V and 3 bases from J, the gap between germline ends came to 14 bases. The CDR3 is CASSPQGGLYNEQFF. DNA for the CDR3: TGTGCCAGCAGTCCCCAGGGGGGGCTCTACAATGAGCAGTTCTTC.

The CDR3 DNA follows: TGTGCCAGCAGGGGTACAGCTAACTATGGCTACACCTTC. This sequence encodes CASRGTANYGYTF. J is TRBJ1-2 and V is TRBV27; unclear D gene. V lost 6 bases and J 0 bases, leaving 8 bases between the germline ends. The germline V gene has CDR1 MNHEY and CDR2 SMNVEV (reference sequence). The CDR3 extends over 13 amino acids.

CDR3 loop: CASSQDLKRGGNHEQYF. The CDR3 DNA reads as TGCGCCAGCAGCCAAGATCTTAAAAGGGGAGGGAACCACGAGCAGTACTTC. This chain links TRBV4-1 with TRBJ2-7, with 7 bases lining up with TRBD2. The germline V gene has CDR1 MGHRA and CDR2 YSYEKL. Germline trimming cut 0 bases from V and 5 bases from J; bases unmatched to any gene: 13. The CDR3 sequence is 17 residues long.

The chain is built from TRBV6-4 and TRBJ2-2, with D maybe TRBD2 (7 bases). V was shortened by 4 bases and J by 3 bases, with 12 bases between the two germline ends. Germline V gene sequence: CDR1 MRHNA, CDR2 SNTAGT. This CDR3 has 15 amino acids. The CDR3: CASSAAGADTGELFF. For the CDR3, the DNA is TGTGCCAGCAGTGCGGCGGGGGCGGACACCGGGGAGCTGTTTTTT.